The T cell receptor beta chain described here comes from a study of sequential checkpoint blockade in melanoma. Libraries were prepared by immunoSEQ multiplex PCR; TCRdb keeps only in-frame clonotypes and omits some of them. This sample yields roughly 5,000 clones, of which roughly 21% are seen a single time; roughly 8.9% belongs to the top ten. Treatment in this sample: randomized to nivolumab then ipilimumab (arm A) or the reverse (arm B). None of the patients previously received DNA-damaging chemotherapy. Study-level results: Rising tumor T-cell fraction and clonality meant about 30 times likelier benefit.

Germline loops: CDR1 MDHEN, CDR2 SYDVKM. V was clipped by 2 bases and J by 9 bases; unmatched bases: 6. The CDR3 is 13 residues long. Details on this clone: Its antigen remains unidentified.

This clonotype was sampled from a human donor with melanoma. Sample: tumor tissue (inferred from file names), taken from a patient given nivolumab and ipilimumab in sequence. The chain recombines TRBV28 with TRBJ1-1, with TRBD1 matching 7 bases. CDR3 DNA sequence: TGTGCCAGCAGTTTACTCATGACAGGGCAAGCTTTCTTT. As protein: CASSLLMTGQAFF.